The 18 T cell receptor beta chains presented below share a single source sample, sequenced in a study of T cell changes during pregnancy in multiple sclerosis. Sequencing used immunoSEQ multiplex PCR; TCRdb keeps in-frame clones, though not all of them. The sample lists about 48,000 clones, approximately 92% occurring once. Source: CD4+ T cells from peripheral blood mononuclear cells, taken in the second trimester of pregnancy. These receptors were obtained from a female donor in good health, enrolled as a control in a pregnancy study.

This chain links TRBV14 with TRBJ2-1; 7 nucleotides line up with TRBD2. Unmatched junction bases numbered 8, after V lost 3 bases and J lost 3 bases. Germline assignment: CDR1 SGHDN and CDR2 FVKESK. CDR3 size: 16 residues. The CDR3 bases are TGTGCCAGCAGCCACCCCGCAACGGGGGGCTACAATGAGCAGTTCTTC. Protein sequence: CASSHPATGGYNEQFF.

The rearrangement uses TRBV23-1 and TRBJ2-1; maybe TRBD2 (5 bases). TRBV23-1 is an ORF for which the function is uncertain. The length of the CDR3 is 14 residues. Trimming took 10 bases from V and 6 from J, leaving 19 bases between them. This CDR3 reads CATGERETLNEQFF. The CDR3 nucleotides are TGCGCCACCGGCGAAAGGGAGACCCTCAATGAGCAGTTCTTC.

The chain carries TRBV4-3 and TRBJ2-2; 7 positions agree with TRBD2. V lost 4 bases to trimming and J lost 1 base; unmatched junction nucleotides: 6. This CDR3 region has 16 residues. CDR1 is LGHNA, CDR2 YSLEER, per germline. CDR3 protein: CASSRPASGNTGELFF. DNA for the CDR3: TGCGCCAGCAGCCGCCCGGCTAGCGGGAACACCGGGGAGCTGTTTTTT.

The V and J genes are TRBV19 and TRBJ1-5; 9 bases line up with TRBD1. The germline CDR1 and CDR2 sequences are LNHDA and SQIVND (reference sequence). There are 13 residues in the CDR3. J lost 7 bases, V lost 4 bases, and 2 bases had no gene match. The CDR3, as DNA: TGTGCCAGTAGTACGACAGGGGGACAGCCCCAGCATTTT. Protein sequence: CASSTTGGQPQHF.

The J gene is TRBJ2-7, the V gene TRBV4-2; D uncertain. This CDR3 comprises 14 residues. Germline-derived CDR1 and CDR2 are LGHNA and YNFKEQ. Trimming removed 0 bases from V and 5 bases from J, with 11 bases in between. The CDR3 is CASSQEARFHEQYF. The CDR3, as DNA: TGTGCCAGCAGCCAAGAAGCACGGTTTCACGAGCAGTACTTC.

This rearrangement joins TRBV27 to TRBJ1-5, with D possibly matching TRBD1 (6 bases). Germline CDR1 reads MNHEY; CDR2 reads SMNVEV (reference sequence). There are 13 residues in the CDR3. V shed 10 bases and J shed 2 bases, with 12 bases lying between them. In DNA form, the CDR3 reads TGTGCCACCGCGGACAGTCGCAATCAGCCCCAGCATTTT. Amino acid sequence: CATADSRNQPQHF.

The chain is built from TRBV19 and TRBJ1-2; 9 nucleotides agree with TRBD1. Germline values: CDR1 LNHDA, CDR2 SQIVND (reference sequence). Trimming removed 6 bases from V and 14 bases from J; junction bases left unmatched: 10. The CDR3 runs to 12 residues. For the CDR3, the DNA is TGTGCCAGTAGGGGGACAGGGCGGAGGAAGACCTTC. The encoded protein is CASRGTGRRKTF.

This clone was observed once. The chain links TRBV28 to TRBJ2-7; D uncertain. Trimming pared 6 bases from V and 4 bases from J, leaving 7 bases between. The CDR3 totals 11 residues. Germline V gene data show CDR1 as MDHEN and CDR2 as SYDVKM. CDR3 sequence (DNA): TGTGCCAGCAGCCAGTCGTACGAGCAGTACTTC. Translation: CASSQSYEQYF. The whole variable domain, remainder taken from reference TRBV28 and TRBJ2-7, is DVKVTQSSRYLVKRTGEKVFLECVQDMDHENMFWYRQDPGLGLRLIYFSYDVKMKEKGDIPEGYSVSREKKERFSLILESASTNQTSMYLCASSQSYEQYFGPGTRLTVT.

V and J are TRBV5-1 and TRBJ2-7; D is unresolved. V lost 0 bases and J lost 0, with 13 bases in between. Germline CDR1 is SGHRS and CDR2 is YFSETQ. This CDR3 has 16 amino acids. CDR3 coding DNA: TGCGCCAGCAGCTTGGGCCCCGGCGGCGGCTCCTACGAGCAGTACTTC. Protein: CASSLGPGGGSYEQYF.

The CDR3 here is CAWSVQGGGYEQYF. The CDR3 DNA reads as TGTGCCTGGAGTGTCCAGGGCGGGGGCTACGAGCAGTACTTC. The V and J genes are TRBV30 and TRBJ2-7, with 7 nucleotides matching TRBD2. With 0 bases clipped from V and 3 bases from J, the junction kept 5 bases outside the gene matches. CDR1 is GTSNPN, CDR2 SVGIG, per germline (reference sequence). The CDR3 covers 14 residues.

This clone has a single count. V is TRBV19 and J is TRBJ2-5, with no clear D. In germline, CDR1 is LNHDA, CDR2 SQIVND (reference sequence). V lost 5 bases and J 7 bases, leaving 8 bases between the germline ends. There are 11 residues in the CDR3. Written as DNA, the CDR3 is TGTGCCAGTAGTGGGCATGCGACCCAGTACTTC. This gives the protein CASSGHATQYF.

V and J are TRBV7-3 and TRBJ1-3; maybe TRBD1 (6 bases). The CDR3 consists of 15 residues. Trimming pared 2 bases from V and 1 base from J, leaving 9 bases between. Germline V gives CDR1 SGHTA, CDR2 FQGTGA. The CDR3 sequence: CASSLAQGSGNTIYF. The CDR3 DNA follows: TGTGCCAGCAGCTTAGCACAGGGATCTGGAAACACCATATATTTT.

The J gene is TRBJ2-1, the V gene TRBV6-5; TRBD2 matches at 13 bases. This CDR3 is built from 15 residues. The germline gives CDR1 MNHEY, CDR2 SVGAGI. The trim removed 10 bases at V and 3 bases at J, leaving 6 bases unmatched. This chain's CDR3 is CATQLAGGHYNEQFF. The CDR3 region has the DNA TGTGCCACCCAACTAGCGGGGGGGCACTACAATGAGCAGTTCTTC.

V gene TRBV4-2 combines with J gene TRBJ2-3, with TRBD2 as a possible D gene (5 bases). The CDR3 contains 18 residues. V was clipped by 0 bases and J by 1 base, with 17 bases between them. Germline values: CDR1 LGHNA, CDR2 YNFKEQ. CDR3 DNA: TGTGCCAGCAGCCAAGATCGGGTTTTTAGCGTGGGCACAGATACGCAGTATTTT. Protein sequence: CASSQDRVFSVGTDTQYF.

The rearrangement uses TRBV16 and TRBJ1-2, with TRBD1 identical over 8 bases. Trimming cost V 3 bases and J 4 bases; bases outside gene matches: 1. The CDR3 spans 13 residues. The germline CDR1 and CDR2 sequences are KGHSY and FQNENV. For the CDR3, the DNA is TGTGCCAGCAGCCAGGACAGGGTCTATGGCTACACCTTC. Translated: CASSQDRVYGYTF.

The chain joins TRBV21-1 to TRBJ2-2; the table names TRBD1, a call not compared with the DNA. TRBV21-1 is classified as a pseudogene. This CDR3 has 16 amino acids. The CDR3 is CASSKRQGRIDGELFF. The CDR3 DNA follows: TGTGCCAGCAGCAAACGGCAGGGGAGAATCGACGGGGAGCTGTTTTTT.

This clone was picked up one time. The CDR3 DNA is TGTGCCAGCAGCGTAGCTAGCGGTACAGATACGCAGTATTTT. Its protein product is CASSVASGTDTQYF. The chain has TRBV9 and TRBJ2-3; TRBD2 aligns across 7 bases. The CDR3 sequence is 14 residues long. The ends lost 0 bases at V and 3 bases at J; junction bases unmatched: 1. Germline lookup yields CDR1 SGDLS and CDR2 YYNGEE.

The V gene is TRBV4-1, the J gene TRBJ2-1; D may be TRBD1 (6 bases). Trimming stripped 1 base from V and 7 bases from J, with 14 bases between. CDR1 and CDR2 (germline): MGHRA, YSYEKL. This CDR3 has 15 residues. The CDR3 DNA follows: TGCGCCAGCAGCCAAGTAGGACAGCACACTAATGAGCAGTTCTTC. Translating it yields CASSQVGQHTNEQFF.